The next 14 T cell receptor beta chains were all read from a single sample in a study of blood T cell repertoires in COVID-19. The protocol was immunoSEQ multiplex PCR, while the TCRdb copy is restricted to in-frame clones and leaves out a portion. The sample includes about 250,000 clones, 88% seen only once; the top ten take about 1.3%. The sequencing input was peripheral blood. Source of these receptors: a man aged 80 or over with acute or convalescent COVID-19.

The rearrangement uses TRBV7-9 and TRBJ2-3; perhaps TRBD2 as D (5 bases). Germline CDR1 SEHNR, CDR2 FQNEAQ (reference sequence). This CDR3 comprises 16 residues. Trimming pared 5 bases from V and 0 bases from J, leaving 15 bases between. The CDR3 coding sequence is TGTGCCAGCAGCCAGCGAGCGGTTACTAGCACAGATACGCAGTATTTT. This sequence encodes CASSQRAVTSTDTQYF.

The chain couples TRBV10-3 to TRBJ1-3; TRBD1 matches 7 bases. Looked up from germline, CDR1 is ENHRY and CDR2 is SYGVKD. After removal of 10 bases from V and 2 bases from J, the junction contained 11 bases not matched to a gene. CDR3 length: 15 residues. CDR3 sequence reads: CASRQGLDAGNTIYF. Here the CDR3 DNA reads TGTGCCAGCCGACAGGGCCTAGATGCTGGAAACACCATATATTTT.

Worth noting for this clone: Other DNA sequences in the sample encode the same CDR3. The chain has TRBV9 and TRBJ2-3; possibly TRBD2 for D (5 bases). The CDR3 has 14 residues. Trimming cost V 0 bases and J 6 bases, with 11 bases left between them. Germline CDR1 and CDR2: SGDLS and YYNGEE. CDR3 DNA: TGTGCCAGCAGCGTAGTTTCCTCGGGGGATACGCAGTATTTT. Encoded protein: CASSVVSSGDTQYF.

In this sample, this clone turned up once. The genes are TRBV18 and TRBJ2-1; 13 bases map to TRBD2. The V gene's germline CDR1 is KGHSH and CDR2 LQKENI. The CDR3 has 18 residues. The V gene end was trimmed by 4 bases and the J gene end by 4 bases; junction bases not matched to a gene: 10. CDR3 region: CASSLGLAGSYTYNEQFF. Here the CDR3 DNA reads TGTGCCAGCTCACTGGGACTAGCGGGGAGTTACACGTACAATGAGCAGTTCTTC.

For this clone: The same CDR3 can be traced to other DNA sequences in this sample. V gene TRBV9 combines with J gene TRBJ2-1; TRBD2 matches at 7 bases. Germline V CDR1 and CDR2: SGDLS, YYNGEE. The CDR3 runs to 15 residues. With V trimmed by 0 bases and J by 0 bases, 0 bases remained unmatched. Here the CDR3 DNA reads TGTGCCAGCAGCGTAGGCGGGGGCTCCTACAATGAGCAGTTCTTC. This encodes CASSVGGGSYNEQFF.

The rearrangement uses TRBV11-3 and TRBJ1-1; D ambiguous. The germline V gene encodes CDR1 SGHNT and CDR2 YENEEA. Trimming stripped 2 bases from V and 5 bases from J, with 9 bases between. The CDR3 runs to 13 residues. The CDR3 region has the DNA TGTGCCAGCAGCTTAACCGGGAGGACTGAAGCTTTCTTT. It specifies CASSLTGRTEAFF.

The rearrangement links TRBV6-5 to TRBJ2-7; 7 bases are a match to TRBD1. The CDR3 consists of 14 residues. Germline CDR1 reads MNHEY; CDR2 reads SVGAGI. V was pared by 6 bases and J by 3 bases, with 8 bases of the junction left unmatched. For the CDR3, the DNA is TGTGCCAGCAGATCCAGGGACAGCCTCTACGAGCAGTACTTC. It encodes CASRSRDSLYEQYF.

This chain links TRBV15 with TRBJ1-1; maybe TRBD1 (6 bases). The CDR3 length is 13 residues. CDR1 and CDR2 from the germline V gene are LNHNV and YYDKDF (reference sequence). The ends were cut back, 6 bases at V and 1 base at J, with 9 bases in the middle. The CDR3 region has the DNA TGTGCCACCAGAACAGGGAAGAACACTGAAGCTTTCTTT. It yields the protein CATRTGKNTEAFF.

The gene calls are TRBV19 and TRBJ2-6; 7 bases fit TRBD1. V lost 4 bases and J lost 0; bases outside the gene matches: 3. The CDR3 length is 16 residues. Germline V gene data show CDR1 as LNHDA and CDR2 as SQIVND (reference sequence). The CDR3 reads CASSKQGNSGANVLTF. Here the CDR3 DNA reads TGTGCCAGTAGTAAACAGGGGAACTCTGGGGCCAACGTCCTGACTTTC.

This clone was seen more than once but under ten times. The CDR3 is CASSPDSNTQYF. In DNA form, the CDR3 reads TGCGCCAGCAGCCCTGACTCGAATACGCAGTATTTT. The chain employs TRBV5-1 and TRBJ2-3; no clear D. Trimming stripped 4 bases from V and 7 bases from J, with 10 bases between. CDR1 is SGHRS, CDR2 YFSETQ, per germline. This CDR3 is 12 amino acids long.

The chain couples TRBV18 to TRBJ1-4; no clear D gene. CDR3 size: 16 residues. Germline lookup yields CDR1 KGHSH and CDR2 LQKENI. Between the trimmed V and J ends, which lost 2 bases and 3 bases, there was a span of 13 bases. CDR3 residues: CASSPRSRQSNEKLFF. The DNA for the CDR3 is TGTGCCAGCTCACCAAGGTCCAGGCAATCTAATGAAAAACTGTTTTTT.

The chain's CDR3 is CASSQDGRGGYGYTF. CDR3 nucleotide sequence: TGTGCCAGCAGCCAAGATGGCAGGGGAGGGTATGGCTACACCTTC. The rearrangement uses TRBV4-2 and TRBJ1-2; weak D call: TRBD1 (6 bases). Trimming removed 0 bases from V and 5 bases from J, with 13 bases in between. CDR3 length: 15 amino acids. CDR1 is LGHNA, CDR2 YNFKEQ, per germline.

The chain has TRBV29-1 and TRBJ2-5; TRBD1 might be the D (6 bases). V lost 5 bases and J lost 5, with 21 bases in between. CDR1 is SQVTM, CDR2 ANQGSEA, per germline. The CDR3 totals 15 residues. CDR3 sequence: CSVFGTGSPSETQYF. The CDR3 region has the DNA TGCAGCGTTTTTGGAACAGGGAGTCCCTCGGAGACCCAGTACTTC.

CDR3 DNA: TGTGCCAGCAGCTTAGGAGCGGCCAATGAGCAGTTCTTC. Translated: CASSLGAANEQFF. V is TRBV7-2 and J is TRBJ2-1; D is perhaps TRBD2 (5 bases). This CDR3 is 13 amino acids long. Between the trimmed V and J ends, which lost 1 base and 6 bases, there was a span of 7 bases. The germline V gene encodes CDR1 SGHTA and CDR2 FQGNSA.